The 29 T cell receptor beta chains reported below all come from one sample, sequenced in a study of OX40 agonist ivuxolimab in advanced cancers. The repertoire was sequenced with immunoSEQ multiplex PCR; TCRdb's copy has only in-frame clones and lacks some. The repertoire has about 46,000 clones, 88% of them found once; the top ten carry approximately 50%. The starting material was CD4+ or CD8+ T cells sorted from blood, obtained in a trial of the OX40 agonist ivuxolimab. These TCRs come from an adult with an advanced solid tumor such as melanoma, head and neck, liver or kidney cancer.

This chain joins TRBV2 and TRBJ1-1; unclear D gene. Per germline, CDR1 SNHLY and CDR2 FYNNEI. The CDR3 contains 14 residues. CDR3 loop: CGVEGGATNTEAFF. CDR3 nucleotide sequence: TGTGGCGTGGAGGGAGGAGCAACGAACACTGAAGCTTTCTTT.

This chain uses TRBV30 with TRBJ2-1; D uncertain. V lost 7 bases and J 8 bases, leaving 3 bases between the germline ends. This CDR3 has 8 amino acids. Germline lookup yields CDR1 GTSNPN and CDR2 SVGIG (reference sequence). CDR3 amino acids: CASDEQFF. The CDR3 DNA sequence: TGTGCCTCCGATGAGCAGTTCTTC.

The J gene is TRBJ1-2, the V gene TRBV11-3; D perhaps matches TRBD1 (6 bases). Germline assignment: CDR1 SGHNT and CDR2 YENEEA. The CDR3 consists of 14 residues. V gave up 5 bases and J gave up 3 bases, with 13 bases separating them. For the CDR3, the DNA is TGTGCCAGCAGCCCAGAACAGGGCCACTATGGCTACACCTTC. As protein: CASSPEQGHYGYTF. Using reference TRBV11-3 and TRBJ1-2 for the parts outside the CDR3, the full variable domain is EAGVVQSPRYKIIEKKQPVAFWCNPISGHNTLYWYLQNLGQGPELLIRYENEEAVDDSQLPKDRFSAERLKGVDSTLKIQPAELGDSAVYLCASSPEQGHYGYTFGSGTRLTVV.

The V call is TRBV11-3, the J call TRBJ2-1; no clear D. This CDR3 contains 12 residues. V was cut by 5 bases and J by 10 bases, with 12 bases left in between. CDR1 SGHNT and CDR2 YENEEA come from the germline V gene. CDR3 in amino acids: CASSRSQAEQFF. The CDR3 DNA sequence: TGTGCCAGCAGCCGTTCTCAGGCCGAGCAGTTCTTC.

A single count supports this clone. The CDR3 loop reads CASSPFLAGTSYEQYF. CDR3 coding DNA: TGTGCCAGCTCACCATTCCTTGCCGGGACCTCCTACGAGCAGTACTTC. The chain joins TRBV18 to TRBJ2-7, with D perhaps assigned TRBD1 or TRBD2 (5 bases each). Trimming removed 2 bases from V and 0 bases from J, with 14 bases in between. The CDR3 totals 16 residues. Looked up from germline, CDR1 is KGHSH and CDR2 is LQKENI.

This chain links TRBV13 with TRBJ1-4; the D gene is possibly TRBD1 (5 bases). This CDR3 region has 13 residues. Germline V lookup: CDR1 PRHDT, CDR2 FYEKMQ (reference sequence). V shed 2 bases and J shed 8 bases, with 9 bases lying between them. Here the CDR3 DNA reads TGTGCCAGCAGCTTAACCCGGGGGGAAAAACTGTTTTTT. Amino acids: CASSLTRGEKLFF.

The chain combines TRBV29-1 with TRBJ1-5, with 7 bases identical to TRBD1. Trimming took 6 bases from V and 4 from J; bases not matched to a gene: 6. The CDR3 is made up of 13 amino acids. From germline, CDR1 is SQVTM and CDR2 ANQGSEA. The CDR3 spells CSVAGTENQPQHF. DNA for the CDR3: TGCAGCGTAGCCGGGACAGAGAATCAGCCCCAGCATTTT.

The V call is TRBV4-1, the J call TRBJ1-1, with a tentative D call TRBD1 (5 bases). The CDR3 covers 19 residues. V lost 1 base, J lost 1 base, and 22 bases lay in between. Per the germline V gene, CDR1 is MGHRA and CDR2 is YSYEKL. CDR3 residues: CASSQAPGGTVGGNTEAFF. CDR3 DNA sequence: TGCGCCAGCAGCCAAGCGCCCGGGGGGACTGTCGGCGGGAACACTGAAGCTTTCTTT.

V is TRBV5-4 and J is TRBJ1-2; D remains unclear. Germline CDR1 is SGHNT and CDR2 is YYREEE (reference sequence). With 0 bases removed from V and 8 bases from J, the gap between germline ends came to 11 bases. The CDR3 runs to 13 residues. The CDR3 nucleotides read TGTGCCAGCAGCTTGGCCGCGAATAAGGGCTACACCTTC. This sequence encodes CASSLAANKGYTF.

This chain links TRBV27 with TRBJ1-6; D call uncertain. The germline gives CDR1 MNHEY, CDR2 SMNVEV (reference sequence). The V gene lost 6 bases and the J gene lost 9 bases, with 12 bases spanning the gap. This CDR3 region has 13 residues. The CDR3 DNA follows: TGTGCCAGCAGGCGAGTTTCTGGTTCACCCCTCCACTTT. Amino acid sequence: CASRRVSGSPLHF.

The rearrangement links TRBV5-8 to TRBJ2-7; no definite D call. V lost 1 base to trimming and J lost 11 bases, with 16 bases between them. Germline V lookup: CDR1 SGHTS, CDR2 YDEGEE. CDR3 length equals 13 residues. The CDR3 loop reads CASSLSVTRLEYF. The CDR3 DNA reads TGTGCCAGCAGCTTGAGTGTCACGAGATTGGAGTACTTC.

This rearrangement joins TRBV18 to TRBJ1-4; unclear D gene. Between the trimmed V and J ends, which lost 2 bases and 0 bases, there was a span of 4 bases. The CDR3 runs 14 residues. CDR1 and CDR2 from the germline V gene are KGHSH and LQKENI. CDR3 region: CASSPYTTNEKLFF. The CDR3 DNA sequence: TGTGCCAGCTCACCATACACAACTAATGAAAAACTGTTTTTT. Together with reference TRBV18 and TRBJ1-4, the CDR3 gives the full variable domain: NAGVMQNPRHLVRRRGQEARLRCSPMKGHSHVYWYRQLPEEGLKFMVYLQKENIIDESGMPKERFSAEFPKEGPSILRIQQVVRGDSAAYFCASSPYTTNEKLFFGSGTQLSVL.

The chain carries TRBV5-6 and TRBJ2-7, with D tentatively TRBD1 (6 bases). CDR1 is SGHDT, CDR2 YYEEEE, per germline. Trimming removed 0 bases at V and 4 bases at J, with 11 bases between. The CDR3 is 14 amino acids. CDR3 DNA sequence: TGTGCCAGCAGCTTGGCCCAGGGGATTTACGAGCAGTACTTC. Translating gives CASSLAQGIYEQYF.

The V call is TRBV27, the J call TRBJ1-1; D is unresolved. V was pared by 2 bases and J by 3 bases, with 10 bases between. The germline V gene encodes CDR1 MNHEY and CDR2 SMNVEV (reference sequence). This CDR3 is built from 14 residues. The CDR3 protein is CASSLRAPDTEAFF. DNA of the CDR3: TGTGCCAGCAGTTTAAGGGCGCCGGACACTGAAGCTTTCTTT.

The chain recombines TRBV27 with TRBJ2-7; TRBD1 might be the D (7 bases). Germline V CDR1 and CDR2: MNHEY, SMNVEV (reference sequence). The CDR3 runs to 15 residues. The ends were cut back, 4 bases at V and 4 bases at J, with 17 bases in the middle. The CDR3 loop is CASSWGARGVYEQYF. For the CDR3, the DNA is TGTGCCAGCAGTTGGGGGGCCAGGGGGGTTTACGAGCAGTACTTC.

The rearrangement uses TRBV7-3 and TRBJ2-7; TRBD2 aligns across 10 bases. The V and J ends lost 2 bases and 0 bases, in that order; junction bases with no gene match: 10. This CDR3 comprises 18 residues. The germline CDR1 and CDR2 sequences are SGHTA and FQGTGA. The CDR3 loop reads CASSLPYWTSGSSYEQYF. The CDR3 DNA sequence: TGTGCCAGCAGCTTACCCTACTGGACTAGCGGAAGCTCCTACGAGCAGTACTTC.

The chain links TRBV7-9 to TRBJ2-7; TRBD2 aligns across 15 bases. Unmatched junction bases numbered 11, after V lost 5 bases and J lost 6 bases. Germline-derived CDR1 and CDR2 are SEHNR and FQNEAQ (reference sequence). The CDR3 loop spans 17 amino acids. CDR3 coding DNA: TGTGCCAGCAGCCCGGGACTAGCGGGGGGCATATACTCCGAGCAGTACTTC. Translated: CASSPGLAGGIYSEQYF.

The chain uses TRBV5-6 and TRBJ2-5; the match to TRBD1 covers 9 bases. The CDR3 loop spans 18 amino acids. The trim removed 3 bases at V and 4 bases at J, leaving 16 bases unmatched. Germline-derived CDR1 and CDR2 are SGHDT and YYEEEE. The CDR3 region has the DNA TGTGCCAGCAGCTCGTTTTCCCTCGGGACAGGGTTAGGAGAGACCCAGTACTTC. Translated: CASSSFSLGTGLGETQYF.

The chain employs TRBV9 and TRBJ2-3; 13 bases are shared with TRBD2. Germline values: CDR1 SGDLS, CDR2 YYNGEE. After removal of 0 bases from V and 1 base from J, the junction contained 5 bases not matched to a gene. The CDR3 is made up of 18 amino acids. DNA of the CDR3: TGTGCCAGCAGCGTAGGACTAGCGGGGGGCCTGCGCACAGATACGCAGTATTTT. Translation: CASSVGLAGGLRTDTQYF.

This clone has only a few counts. The rearrangement uses TRBV6-6 and TRBJ1-5; D may be TRBD1 (5 bases). The CDR3 consists of 15 residues. The V gene's germline CDR1 is MNHNY and CDR2 SVGAGI (reference sequence). Trimming shortened V by 3 bases and J by 7 bases, and 16 bases separated the two germline ends. The CDR3 nucleotides are TGTGCCAGCAGTTATGGCCAGGGCGGGAGCCAGCCCCAGCATTTT. Protein: CASSYGQGGSQPQHF.

V and J are TRBV6-5 and TRBJ2-1; 8 nucleotides line up with TRBD1. Per the germline V gene, CDR1 is MNHEY and CDR2 is SVGAGI. J was trimmed by 7 bases and V by 4 bases; bases with no gene match: 9. The CDR3 is 15 residues long. The CDR3 coding sequence is TGTGCCAGCAGTTTGGACAGGGTAAATAAAAATGAGCAGTTCTTC. It encodes CASSLDRVNKNEQFF.

On this clone: One end of the junction does not line up with germline, which may come from a read error. V and J are TRBV7-7 and TRBJ2-5; no clear D. In germline, CDR1 is SSHAT, CDR2 FNYEAQ (reference sequence). This CDR3 comprises 15 residues. CDR3 region: CASSLEPAVLETQYF. DNA for the CDR3: TGTGCTAGCAGCTTAGAGCCTGCAGTTTTAGAGACCCAGTACTTC.

This clone has a handful of counts. V usage is TRBV9 and J usage is TRBJ1-5, with 9 nucleotides matching TRBD1. The J segment lost 5 bases and the V segment lost 4 bases, leaving 4 bases of the junction unmatched. This CDR3 is built from 14 residues. CDR1 is SGDLS, CDR2 YYNGEE, per germline. The CDR3 DNA sequence: TGTGCCAGCAGCCCATGGGACAGGGATCAGCCCCAGCATTTT. This codes for CASSPWDRDQPQHF.

Remarks on this clone: The junction does not match germline at one end; this may be a read error. The sample has other DNA sequences that encode this CDR3 too. The chain links TRBV6-6 to TRBJ2-7; D unclear. Per the germline V gene, CDR1 is MNHNY and CDR2 is SVGAGI (reference sequence). The CDR3 runs 14 residues. The CDR3 DNA reads TGTGCCAGTAGTTACGACGGCCGGTTGGACGAGCAGTACTTC. It yields the protein CASSYDGRLDEQYF.

The chain joins TRBV4-3 to TRBJ2-4, with TRBD1 matching over 7 bases. The trim removed 1 base at V and 7 bases at J, leaving 1 base unmatched. From germline, CDR1 is LGHNA and CDR2 YSLEER. The CDR3 consists of 13 residues. The CDR3 DNA reads TGCGCCAGCAGCCAAGCACAGGGGAACATTCAGTACTTC. It is translated as CASSQAQGNIQYF.

The chain couples TRBV6-4 to TRBJ2-5; possible D gene TRBD1, 6 bases. Matching the DNA end better, TRBJ2-7 makes the J call doubtful. Per the germline V gene, CDR1 is MRHNA and CDR2 is SNTAGT. This CDR3 spans 20 amino acids. DNA for the CDR3: TGTGCCAGCAGTGACTCGTTCCCAGGGGCCAAAGAAATCCGCTGCTACGAGCAGTACTTC. It encodes CASSDSFPGAKEIRCYEQYF.

The rearrangement joins TRBV30 to TRBJ2-7; TRBD1 aligns across 7 bases. Germline CDR1 is GTSNPN and CDR2 is SVGIG (reference sequence). There are 13 residues in the CDR3. V was pared by 3 bases and J by 5 bases, with 7 bases of the junction left unmatched. DNA of the CDR3: TGTGCCTGGAGGGAAAGGGGGCCCAACGAGCAGTACTTC. Amino acid sequence: CAWRERGPNEQYF.

The gene calls are TRBV21-1 and TRBJ2-7; the D call in the table, TRBD2, was not verified against the DNA. TRBV21-1 is a pseudogene locus. This CDR3 spans 16 amino acids. CDR3 nucleotide sequence: TGTGCCAGCAGCAAAATCAAGCGGGGGAAACCCTACGAGCAGTACTTC. This gives the protein CASSKIKRGKPYEQYF.

The chain carries TRBV7-2 and TRBJ2-5; 7 bases map to TRBD1. This CDR3 region has 13 residues. Looked up from germline, CDR1 is SGHTA and CDR2 is FQGNSA. V shed 4 bases, J shed 8 bases, and the junction held 7 bases outside the gene matches. CDR3: CASSSKDRDTQYF. Here the CDR3 DNA reads TGTGCCAGCAGCTCAAAAGACAGGGACACCCAGTACTTC.